This T cell receptor (beta chain) was obtained from a study of cytomegalovirus exposure and HLA in healthy donors. Findings of the study overall: Information on immune exposure was restricted to one variable (CMV serostatus).

In the case of this clone: Its antigen is undetermined.

The V segment lost 5 bases and the J segment 0 bases; nucleotides outside the gene matches: 2. Germline values: CDR1 LNHDA, CDR2 SQIVND (reference sequence). This CDR3 has 15 residues. With 60 Vbeta and 13 Jbeta primers, the PCR was carried out. Produced via immunoSEQ multiplex PCR; TCRdb's table is partial and in-frame only. The repertoire holds roughly 60,000 clones, with around 78% as singletons. This TCR was sampled from a female donor in good health and CMV-seronegative. Sequenced sample: PBMCs. V and J are TRBV19 and TRBJ2-2, with 8 positions matching TRBD1. CDR3 residues: CASSDRGANTGELFF. The CDR3, as DNA: TGTGCCAGTAGTGACAGGGGCGCGAACACCGGGGAGCTGTTTTTT.